Shown below are 27 T cell receptor beta chains from a single sample sequenced in a study of beta chain features in type 1 diabetes. Expressed TCRB transcripts were sequenced, since all the RNA that had been isolated was reverse transcribed. The method was immunoSEQ multiplex PCR; TCRdb's version includes in-frame clones alone and lacks a portion of them. The sample has about 160,000 clones; less than 10% are singletons. Study outcomes and limitations: There was a moderate but significant shortening of TCRB CDR3s in all four CD4+ subsets of Type 1 diabetes patients.

No cognate antigen is known for these TCRs. Sequences were obtained from central memory CD4+ T cells from blood. The receptors were gathered from a man aged 18 to 35 with type 1 diabetes.

The chain recombines TRBV28 with TRBJ2-5; D is unclear. The CDR3 is made up of 14 amino acids. Trimming stripped 3 bases from V and 1 base from J, with 9 bases between. In germline, CDR1 is MDHEN, CDR2 SYDVKM. The CDR3 DNA reads as TGTGCCAGCAGTTTTCGAGCGACCCAAGAGACCCAGTACTTC. It codes for CASSFRATQETQYF.

This clone occurred a few times. The V and J genes are TRBV6-6 and TRBJ1-5; tentatively, D is TRBD1 (5 bases). With 8 bases removed from V and 5 bases from J, the gap between germline ends came to 16 bases. Germline CDR1 reads MNHNY; CDR2 reads SVGAGI (reference sequence). The CDR3 contains 14 residues. The CDR3 DNA sequence: TGTGCCAGCCTTGGGGCAGGGAAATATCAGCCCCAGCATTTT. This codes for CASLGAGKYQPQHF.

This clone was observed a few times. The chain is built from TRBV28 and TRBJ2-2; D possibly corresponds to TRBD1 (6 bases). The CDR3 runs to 13 residues. Germline CDR1 reads MDHEN; CDR2 reads SYDVKM. The V end lost 11 bases, the J end lost 4 bases, and 14 bases lay between the germline ends. The CDR3 sequence: CALRDTSTGELFF. In nucleotides, the CDR3 is TGTGCCCTACGGGACACATCCACCGGGGAGCTGTTTTTT.

V gene TRBV14 combines with J gene TRBJ2-1, with 10 positions matching TRBD2. J lost 10 bases, V lost 4 bases, and 4 bases had no gene match. Germline V gene data show CDR1 as SGHDN and CDR2 as FVKESK. The CDR3 loop spans 13 amino acids. The CDR3 DNA reads as TGTGCCAGCAGCCTTACTAGCGGGACGGAGCAGTTCTTC. It codes for CASSLTSGTEQFF.

The chain carries TRBV11-2 and TRBJ2-1; 7 nucleotides match TRBD2. The CDR3 extends over 16 amino acids. Trimming took 1 base from V and 4 from J; bases not matched to a gene: 7. The germline CDR1 and CDR2 sequences are SGHAT and FQNNGV. The CDR3 protein is CASSLVTGGRYNEQFF. The CDR3, as DNA: TGTGCCAGCAGCTTAGTGACGGGAGGCCGTTACAATGAGCAGTTCTTC.

This clone was observed at least ten times. This chain connects TRBV18 to TRBJ2-3, with TRBD2 matching 7 bases. Germline V gene lookup returns CDR1 KGHSH and CDR2 LQKENI. CDR3 length equals 15 residues. The V gene end was trimmed by 8 bases and the J gene end by 0 bases; junction bases not matched to a gene: 8. The CDR3 reads CASPTSGVSTDTQYF. The CDR3, as DNA: TGTGCCAGCCCAACCAGCGGGGTTAGCACAGATACGCAGTATTTT.

This clone was detected a few times. This chain uses TRBV19 with TRBJ1-5; 7 nucleotides agree with TRBD1. Trimming cost V 3 bases and J 6 bases; bases outside gene matches: 8. Looked up from germline, CDR1 is LNHDA and CDR2 is SQIVND (reference sequence). The CDR3 runs 15 residues. The CDR3 loop is CASSIDRASFQPQHF. The CDR3 DNA sequence: TGTGCCAGTAGTATTGACAGGGCATCCTTTCAGCCCCAGCATTTT.

The V and J genes are TRBV4-3 and TRBJ2-3, with 9 bases fitting TRBD1. CDR3 length: 12 amino acids. CDR1 is LGHNA and CDR2 is YSLEER in the germline V gene. V gave up 8 bases and J gave up 5 bases; unmatched junction bases: 2. The CDR3 protein is CASGGQGDTQYF. DNA for the CDR3: TGCGCCAGCGGGGGACAGGGAGATACGCAGTATTTT.

This clone was detected only a few times. The rearrangement joins TRBV20-1 to TRBJ2-4, with 8 positions matching TRBD1. Germline-derived CDR1 and CDR2 are DFQATT and SNEGSKA (reference sequence). CDR3 length: 11 amino acids. V trimming: 6 bases; J trimming: 15 bases; junction bases outside the gene matches: 10. DNA for the CDR3: TGCAGTGCCAGGGGGCCTGTATTTTGGTACTTC. It is translated as CSARGPVFWYF.

This chain joins TRBV11-2 and TRBJ2-1; 7 positions match TRBD2. The length of the CDR3 is 15 residues. The ends lost 2 bases at V and 9 bases at J; junction bases unmatched: 10. Germline V gives CDR1 SGHAT, CDR2 FQNNGV. The CDR3 protein is CASSLLILREVEQFF. The CDR3 nucleotides read TGTGCCAGCAGCTTATTAATTCTCCGGGAGGTTGAGCAGTTCTTC.

In its sample, this clone was seen a few times. In the same sample, other DNA sequences code for this CDR3. This chain joins TRBV5-1 and TRBJ2-2, with D possibly matching TRBD2 (6 bases). The CDR3 runs to 16 residues. Trimming took 0 bases from V and 0 from J, leaving 9 bases between them. Per the germline V gene, CDR1 is SGHRS and CDR2 is YFSETQ. The CDR3 loop reads CASSLVGGANTGELFF. The CDR3 region has the DNA TGCGCCAGCAGCTTGGTAGGCGGGGCGAACACCGGGGAGCTGTTTTTT.

The table lists this clone with a few counts. This chain connects TRBV7-7 to TRBJ2-5, with TRBD2 identical over 7 bases. The CDR3 loop spans 13 amino acids. Unmatched junction bases numbered 5, after V lost 5 bases and J lost 5 bases. Germline V CDR1 and CDR2: SSHAT, FNYEAQ (reference sequence). In DNA, the CDR3 is TGTGCCAGCAGCCTTGGGAGGGACGAGACCCAGTACTTC. This encodes CASSLGRDETQYF.

This clone turned up a few times. The V call is TRBV5-1, the J call TRBJ2-7; 14 nucleotides line up with TRBD2. The J segment lost 2 bases and the V segment lost 4 bases, leaving 5 bases of the junction unmatched. The CDR3 spans 16 residues. Germline-derived CDR1 and CDR2 are SGHRS and YFSETQ. The DNA for the CDR3 is TGCGCCAGCAGCCTACCGGGACTAGCGGGAGCCTACGAGCAGTACTTC. This translates into CASSLPGLAGAYEQYF.

This clone occurred a few times. The chain carries TRBV10-2 and TRBJ2-2, with a possible D match to TRBD2 (5 bases). This CDR3 has 13 amino acids. Germline V CDR1 and CDR2: WSHSY, SAAADI. The V gene lost 4 bases and the J gene lost 6 bases, with 9 bases spanning the gap. The CDR3 DNA sequence: TGCGCCAGCAGTGTGGGAGTCGCCGGGGAGCTGTTTTTT. It translates to CASSVGVAGELFF.

V usage is TRBV10-3 and J usage is TRBJ2-5; no reliable D call. V was trimmed by 8 bases and J by 1 base, leaving 8 bases between them. CDR1 is ENHRY and CDR2 is SYGVKD in the germline V gene. The CDR3 is made up of 12 amino acids. Here the CDR3 DNA reads TGTGCCATCGGTACTTTCCAAGAGACCCAGTACTTC. Its translation: CAIGTFQETQYF.

The rearrangement links TRBV4-2 to TRBJ1-2; 7 bases agree with TRBD1. The CDR3 totals 15 residues. The germline V gene encodes CDR1 LGHNA and CDR2 YNFKEQ. Trimming took 1 base from V and 6 from J; bases not matched to a gene: 8. For the CDR3, the DNA is TGTGCCAGCAGCCAAGGGACAGGAGCTTATGATGGCTACACCTTC. Translated, it gives CASSQGTGAYDGYTF.

This clone was observed a handful of times. V and J are TRBV28 and TRBJ2-7; 9 bases line up with TRBD1. After removal of 5 bases from V and 6 bases from J, the junction contained 8 bases not matched to a gene. Germline-derived CDR1 and CDR2 are MDHEN and SYDVKM. The CDR3 covers 14 residues. In DNA form, the CDR3 reads TGTGCCAGCAGTCCCCCGGACAGGGGATCCGAGCAGTACTTC. Its translation is CASSPPDRGSEQYF.

Regarding this clone: In the same sample, other DNA sequences code for this CDR3. The rearrangement joins TRBV5-4 to TRBJ2-5; D remains unclear. Germline V lookup: CDR1 SGHNT, CDR2 YYREEE (reference sequence). The CDR3 contains 13 residues. V lost 0 bases and J lost 2, with 5 bases in between. The CDR3 coding sequence is TGTGCCAGCAGCTTGGGAGGACAAGAGACCCAGTACTTC. Its translation is CASSLGGQETQYF.

CDR3 loop: CASSYAPDFQETQYF. The CDR3 region has the DNA TGTGCCAGCAGCTATGCACCGGACTTCCAAGAGACCCAGTACTTC. The J gene is TRBJ2-5, the V gene TRBV5-6, with a possible D match to TRBD2 (5 bases). The CDR3 totals 15 residues. Germline values: CDR1 SGHDT, CDR2 YYEEEE. Trimming pared 3 bases from V and 1 base from J, leaving 13 bases between.

V usage is TRBV7-2 and J usage is TRBJ2-6; a weak D match, TRBD2 (5 bases). CDR3 length equals 16 residues. Germline loops: CDR1 SGHTA, CDR2 FQGNSA. Trimming took off 1 base at V and 0 bases at J, with 7 bases between the two ends. CDR3 residues: CASSLGGYSGANVLTF. In nucleotides, the CDR3 is TGTGCCAGCAGCTTAGGAGGGTACTCTGGGGCCAACGTCCTGACTTTC.

The chain links TRBV6-6 to TRBJ2-7, with 11 bases that match TRBD1. CDR3 size: 15 residues. The V and J ends lost 8 bases and 6 bases, in that order; junction bases with no gene match: 12. In germline, CDR1 is MNHNY, CDR2 SVGAGI (reference sequence). CDR3 sequence (DNA): TGTGCCAGCTTGGGGTCTGGACAGGGGGCCTCCGAGCAGTACTTC. Protein product: CASLGSGQGASEQYF.

The rearrangement uses TRBV5-4 and TRBJ2-2, with D perhaps TRBD2 (6 bases). V dropped 6 bases and J dropped 7 bases, with 19 bases sitting between them. There are 15 residues in the CDR3. CDR1 is SGHNT and CDR2 is YYREEE in the germline V gene (reference sequence). CDR3 protein: CASTFGGAGGGELFF. The CDR3 region has the DNA TGTGCCAGCACCTTTGGGGGAGCCGGGGGCGGGGAGCTGTTTTTT.

The V call is TRBV14, the J call TRBJ1-6, with 7 bases lining up with TRBD1. Germline CDR1 reads SGHDN; CDR2 reads FVKESK. The length of the CDR3 is 14 residues. Trimming at V came to 4 bases and at J to 5 bases, leaving 2 bases not matched to a gene. The CDR3 region has the DNA TGTGCCAGCAGCCGGACAGGCAATAATTCACCCCTCCACTTT. This encodes CASSRTGNNSPLHF.

This clone has only a few counts. The gene calls are TRBV4-3 and TRBJ2-3; the D is unclear. The CDR3 consists of 15 residues. Germline V gene lookup returns CDR1 LGHNA and CDR2 YSLEER. V lost 11 bases and J 1 base, leaving 19 bases between the germline ends. The CDR3 coding sequence is TGCGCCTCTCGGCCTGCCAGCGTGGGCACAGATACGCAGTATTTT. Residues: CASRPASVGTDTQYF.

This clone has ten or more counts. This chain uses TRBV18 with TRBJ2-7; 7 bases are a match to TRBD1. Germline V lookup: CDR1 KGHSH, CDR2 LQKENI. J lost 4 bases, V lost 5 bases, and 2 bases had no gene match. The CDR3 is made up of 12 amino acids. DNA of the CDR3: TGTGCCAGCTCAATACAGGGGTACGAGCAGTACTTC. Amino acids: CASSIQGYEQYF.

About this clone itself: This specimen includes other DNA sequences encoding the same CDR3. The genes are TRBV28 and TRBJ1-4, with 11 bases identical to TRBD1. There are 14 residues in the CDR3. CDR1 is MDHEN, CDR2 SYDVKM, per germline. V dropped 5 bases and J dropped 8; count of bases not matched to a gene: 4. CDR3 residues: CASSLDRGREKLFF. CDR3 DNA sequence: TGTGCCAGCAGTCTGGACAGGGGGCGGGAAAAACTGTTTTTT.

CDR3 in amino acids: CASDQSSGTHTGELFF. The DNA for the CDR3 is TGTGCCAGCGACCAGTCAAGCGGGACCCACACCGGGGAGCTGTTTTTT. V and J are TRBV7-9 and TRBJ2-2; 7 bases map to TRBD2. The CDR3 spans 16 residues. CDR1 is SEHNR and CDR2 is FQNEAQ in the germline V gene (reference sequence). Trimming took 8 bases from V and 3 from J; bases not matched to a gene: 12.